The 3 T cell receptor beta chains below all came from one sample that was sequenced in a study of T cell changes during pregnancy in multiple sclerosis. Sequencing was performed with immunoSEQ multiplex PCR; in TCRdb, only in-frame clones are kept and a portion is missing. Found here are about 15,000 clones, 95% to 96% of them singletons; the top ten hold roughly 1%. This material consisted of peripheral blood, taken in the third trimester of pregnancy. The receptors were gathered from a female donor with multiple sclerosis, enrolled in a pregnancy study.

This chain links TRBV28 with TRBJ1-4, with D possibly being TRBD1 (5 bases). Trimming left V 4 bases short and J 6 bases short, with 15 bases between. The CDR3 extends over 15 amino acids. Germline values: CDR1 MDHEN, CDR2 SYDVKM. The DNA of the CDR3 is TGTGCCAGCAGTTGGATGGGTGGAGGGGATGAAAAACTGTTTTTT. It specifies CASSWMGGGDEKLFF.

In its sample, this clone was seen once. The chain has TRBV7-9 and TRBJ2-3; weak D call: TRBD1 (5 bases). This CDR3 contains 17 residues. V lost 3 bases, J lost 5 bases, and 21 bases lay in between. The germline CDR1 and CDR2 sequences are SEHNR and FQNEAQ (reference sequence). As DNA, the CDR3 is TGTGCCAGCAGCTTGTCAGACAGAACTACAATGGTAGATACGCAGTATTTT. Protein sequence: CASSLSDRTTMVDTQYF.

V usage is TRBV19 and J usage is TRBJ2-6; 10 bases are shared with TRBD1. Germline V gene data show CDR1 as LNHDA and CDR2 as SQIVND (reference sequence). CDR3 size: 18 residues. Losses at the gene ends were 1 base for V and 1 base for J; bases not matched to a gene: 4. CDR3 nucleotides: TGTGCCAGTAGTATAGTGGGGACAGGGGTGTCTGGGGCCAACGTCCTGACTTTC. It codes for CASSIVGTGVSGANVLTF.